This TCR beta chain was retrieved from a study of regulatory T cells in long-lasting Graves disease. Notes on the study in general: Persistent disease exhibited a predilection for TRBV28, TRBJ1-2 and TRBJ2-5.

V was clipped by 2 bases and J by 8 bases, with 15 bases between them. Germline-derived CDR1 and CDR2 are DFQATT and SNEGSKA (reference sequence). The CDR3 has 13 amino acids. CDR3 regions were amplified by Arm-PCR using iRepertoire HTBI primers to build TCR beta libraries. TCRdb reprocessed the multiplex PCR reads via MiXCR and lists one record per CDR3 protein. The sample holds more than 350,000 distinct CDR3 sequences; 21% are singletons and the top ten take approximately 15%. The time point: persistent/refractory GD, antithyroid drugs over 5 years with positive TRAb. Extracted RNA from PBMCs served as the source of the TCR library. EDTA tubes collected approximately 10 milliliters of peripheral blood. Concerning this clonotype itself: Its antigen is currently unknown.

The input for sequencing was peripheral blood mononuclear cells (PBMCs), taken when the disease was refractory, from a patient treated with antithyroid drugs. The receptor was isolated from a female donor with Graves disease. V usage is TRBV20-1 and J usage is TRBJ1-2; D might be TRBD1 (6 bases). Here the CDR3 reads CSARSDRSRGYTF. The CDR3 DNA reads TGCAGTGCTAGATCAGACAGGTCGCGCGGCTACACCTTC.